What follows describes a single T cell receptor (beta chain). Its antigen is unidentified. Clones were read by immunoSEQ multiplex PCR, and TCRdb kept only the in-frame ones, dropping some. The sample yields more than 2 million clones, just under 95% seen once. This sample is drawn from a study of shared clonotypes between healthy human individuals. Study-level findings and limits: What naive subsets generally showed was a larger estimated richness than memory subsets showed. It was observed that roughly 5% of naive CD4 clonotypes were shared across several donors. Non-shared clonotypes were found to have lower generation probabilities than the clonotypes that were shared by all four of the sorted-subset donors.

Cells designated naive CD8 were CD45RO-negative and were positively selected for CCR7, with terminally differentiated effector memory CD45RA+ cells excluded. This CDR3 is 11 amino acids long. CDR1 is MNHNS and CDR2 is SASEGT in the germline V gene. Trimming cost V 8 bases and J 4 bases, with 8 bases left between them. Sequenced: naive CD8+ T cells from PBMCs. The receptor was isolated from a man aged 18 to 29 in good health. Some clones in this sample may be carry-over from other donors' samples. The gene calls are TRBV6-1 and TRBJ1-2; D remains unclear. The CDR3 DNA reads TGTGCCAGCGAAGGTCCCTATGGCTACACCTTC. It translates to CASEGPYGYTF.